This T cell receptor beta chain was documented in a study of Tregs in tolerant kidney transplant recipients. The data were produced by immunoSEQ multiplex PCR, yet TCRdb's version contains in-frame clones alone and is incomplete. In all, the sample yields fewer than 35,000 clones. As for this clone: The CDR3 is cut off 3 residues early in the read; its end comes from the germline J gene.

Germline values: CDR1 MNHEY, CDR2 SVGEGT. J lost 6 bases, V lost 1 base, and 0 bases had no gene match. The CDR3 has 13 amino acids. Unstimulated regulatory T cells (CD4+CD25+CD127-), CD4+CD25- non-regulatory cells, CD4 and CD8 cells were FACS-sorted from thawed PBMCs. The receptor's source is a human donor who received a combined kidney and bone marrow transplant. This sample comprised CD8+ T cells from blood, obtained before the transplant. The chain carries TRBV6-2 or TRBV6-3 and TRBJ2-3; 8 bases line up with TRBD1. The sequenced part of the CDR3 DNA is TGTGCCAGCAGTTACTGGACAGGGGATACG. Protein: CASSYWTGDT. The whole CDR3 region reads CASSYWTGDTQYF.